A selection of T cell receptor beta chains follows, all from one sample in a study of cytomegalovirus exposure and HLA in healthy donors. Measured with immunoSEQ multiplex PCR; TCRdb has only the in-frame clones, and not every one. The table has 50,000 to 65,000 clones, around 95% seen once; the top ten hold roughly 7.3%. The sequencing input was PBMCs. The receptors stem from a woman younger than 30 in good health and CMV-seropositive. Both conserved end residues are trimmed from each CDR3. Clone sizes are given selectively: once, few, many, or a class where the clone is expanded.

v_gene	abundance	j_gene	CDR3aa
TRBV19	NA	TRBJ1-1	ATSLNTEAF
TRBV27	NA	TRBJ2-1	ASSLRPLQVSGRVTYNEQF
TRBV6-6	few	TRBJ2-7	ASSYEGDEQY
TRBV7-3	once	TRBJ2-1	ASSLTGSSYNEQF
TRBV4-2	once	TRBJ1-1	ASSLKDRATEAF
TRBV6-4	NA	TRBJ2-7	ASPCPAGEKNEQY
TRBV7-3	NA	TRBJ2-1	ASSLGSGNEQF
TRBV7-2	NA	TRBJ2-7	ASSLGRGSYEQY
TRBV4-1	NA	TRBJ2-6	ASSQEWTGGSGANVLT
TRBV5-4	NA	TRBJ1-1	AGTGTGPLNTEAF
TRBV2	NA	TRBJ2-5	ASSSHPPSGWVTQY
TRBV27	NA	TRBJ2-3	ASSLEGDTQY
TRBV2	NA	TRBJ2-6	ASSDSRGSTGANVLT
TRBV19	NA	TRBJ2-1	ASSIRSKNEQF
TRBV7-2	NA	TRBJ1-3	ASSLTADGNTIY
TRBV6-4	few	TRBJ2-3	ASSDSAGGSTDTQY
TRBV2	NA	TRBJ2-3	ASSEAQISLSTDTQY
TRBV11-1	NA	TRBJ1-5	ASSSSFNLDRSNQPQH
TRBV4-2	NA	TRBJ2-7	ASSQDLPTSGGPMYEQY
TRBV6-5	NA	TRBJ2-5	ASSYLGGVQETQY
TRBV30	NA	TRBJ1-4	AWSVGRGSNEKLF
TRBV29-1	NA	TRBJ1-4	SVGTGTGDEKLF
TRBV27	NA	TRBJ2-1	ASTRAGDILEQF